The 9 T cell receptor beta chains in this list originate from one sample, sequenced in a study of T cell changes during pregnancy in multiple sclerosis. Generated by immunoSEQ multiplex PCR, the TCRdb table keeps only in-frame clones and is missing some. The sample has 90,000 to 100,000 clones, 85% to 95% seen once. The sample was peripheral blood, taken in the first trimester of pregnancy. Receptors were obtained from a female donor with multiple sclerosis, enrolled in a pregnancy study.

V gene TRBV5-1 combines with J gene TRBJ1-2; D is undetermined. CDR1 SGHRS and CDR2 YFSETQ come from the germline V gene. V dropped 3 bases and J dropped 4 bases, with 16 bases sitting between them. The CDR3 extends over 15 amino acids. The CDR3 protein is CASSSLDGGVYGYTF. CDR3 DNA sequence: TGCGCCAGCAGCTCACTCGACGGAGGCGTCTATGGCTACACCTTC.

This sequence joins TRBV2 and TRBJ1-1; D unclear. The CDR3 totals 14 residues. The ends were cut back, 2 bases at V and 1 base at J, with 8 bases in the middle. Per the germline V gene, CDR1 is SNHLY and CDR2 is FYNNEI. As DNA, the CDR3 is TGTGCCAGCAGTGAACCGGACTGGAACACTGAAGCTTTCTTT. Translated: CASSEPDWNTEAFF.

The gene calls are TRBV5-4 and TRBJ1-2; 8 bases are a match to TRBD1. CDR1 and CDR2 from the germline V gene are SGHNT and YYREEE (reference sequence). This CDR3 has 15 amino acids. The V and J ends lost 3 bases and 4 bases, in that order; junction bases with no gene match: 8. The chain's CDR3 is CASSSNGQGGYGYTF. The CDR3 bases are TGTGCCAGCAGCTCCAACGGACAGGGCGGCTATGGCTACACCTTC. The variable domain in full, with the rest retrieved from reference TRBV5-4 and TRBJ1-2, is ETGVTQSPTHLIKTRGQQVTLRCSSQSGHNTVSWYQQALGQGPQFIFQYYREEENGRGNFPPRFSGLQFPNYSSELNVNALELDDSALYLCASSSNGQGGYGYTFGSGTRLTVV.

This clone has only one observation. The genes are TRBV18 and TRBJ1-5, with TRBD1 matching over 7 bases. V dropped 3 bases and J dropped 3; count of bases not matched to a gene: 2. CDR1 and CDR2 from the germline V gene are KGHSH and LQKENI. This CDR3 is built from 14 residues. The CDR3 here is CASSPGQLNQPQHF. The CDR3 DNA follows: TGTGCCAGCTCACCGGGACAGCTCAATCAGCCCCAGCATTTT.

The J gene is TRBJ2-3, the V gene TRBV5-1, with D hard to call. The CDR3 is 13 residues long. Looked up from germline, CDR1 is SGHRS and CDR2 is YFSETQ. V was shortened by 0 bases and J by 5 bases, with 7 bases between the two germline ends. The CDR3 loop is CASSLAQIDTQYF. DNA of the CDR3: TGCGCCAGCAGCTTGGCCCAGATAGATACGCAGTATTTT.

The chain carries TRBV13 and TRBJ1-2; 7 bases line up with TRBD1. This CDR3 has 13 residues. With 4 bases clipped from V and 5 bases from J, the junction kept 4 bases outside the gene matches. The germline gives CDR1 PRHDT, CDR2 FYEKMQ (reference sequence). The CDR3 here is CASSSTGTYGYTF. The CDR3 region has the DNA TGTGCCAGCAGCTCGACAGGGACGTATGGCTACACCTTC.

This clone came up once. The V and J genes are TRBV14 and TRBJ2-1; D is perhaps TRBD1 (6 bases). V was clipped by 2 bases and J by 3 bases, with 14 bases between them. CDR1 and CDR2 (germline): SGHDN, FVKESK. The CDR3 extends over 16 amino acids. CDR3 nucleotides: TGTGCCAGCAGCCAAACCAAGGGGGTGGACTACAATGAGCAGTTCTTC. Protein product: CASSQTKGVDYNEQFF.

The chain uses TRBV14 and TRBJ1-2; D uncertain. Per the germline V gene, CDR1 is SGHDN and CDR2 is FVKESK. The V and J ends lost 2 bases and 2 bases respectively, with 6 bases between them. The CDR3 covers 13 residues. CDR3 nucleotides: TGTGCCAGCAGCCAACCGGGGAACTATGGCTACACCTTC. It specifies CASSQPGNYGYTF.

V and J are TRBV6-1 and TRBJ2-3; D might be TRBD2 (6 bases). Per germline, CDR1 MNHNS and CDR2 SASEGT. Trimming left V 11 bases short and J 6 bases short, with 12 bases between. This CDR3 contains 11 residues. The CDR3 DNA reads as TGTGCCGGGAGGTTAGGGGATACGCAGTATTTT. Its translation: CAGRLGDTQYF.